This T cell receptor beta chain appears in the sequencing data of a study of blood T cells in healthy people across ages. Broader study findings: The study found TCR beta diversity correlated strongly with naive T cell percentage. Naive and antigen-experienced cells could not be conclusively compared, given unsorted PBMCs. It was held that diversity estimates obtained from one million T cells represented underestimates.

Using a J-beta primer mix together with a sample-barcoded 5' primer, a second PCR was run for roughly 7 to 11 cycles. TCRdb re-called the 5' RACE reads through MiXCR, storing one row per CDR3 protein. The repertoire holds approximately 600,000 distinct CDR3 sequences, with 45% to 65% as singletons. On this clonotype itself: Its antigen is unidentified.

The CDR3 spans 14 residues. Germline CDR1 and CDR2: SQVTM and ANQGSEA. Trimming shortened V by 4 bases and J by 1 base, and 13 bases separated the two germline ends. A minimum of 6 million PBMCs was isolated per sample. This receptor was identified in a man aged 55 to 69 in good health. The chain couples TRBV29-1 to TRBJ1-1; D might be TRBD1 (5 bases). The sequenced material came from blood. This CDR3 reads CSVVGTTANTEAFF. CDR3 DNA sequence: TGCAGCGTTGTGGGGACTACCGCGAACACTGAAGCTTTCTTT.